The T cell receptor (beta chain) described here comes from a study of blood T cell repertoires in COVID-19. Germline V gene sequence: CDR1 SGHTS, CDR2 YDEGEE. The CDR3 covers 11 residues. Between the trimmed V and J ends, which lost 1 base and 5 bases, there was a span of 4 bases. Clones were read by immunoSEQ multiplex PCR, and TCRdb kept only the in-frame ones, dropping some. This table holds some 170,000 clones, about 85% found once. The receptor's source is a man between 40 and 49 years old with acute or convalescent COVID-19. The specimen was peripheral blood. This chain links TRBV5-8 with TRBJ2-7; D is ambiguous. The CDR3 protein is CASSLYNEQYF. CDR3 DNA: TGTGCCAGCAGCTTGTATAACGAGCAGTACTTC.